The entry below describes one T cell receptor (beta chain). Patients in Seattle were enrolled during active infection, then followed longitudinally. In the study's own analysis: Scientists estimated how many nucleated cells there were by amplifying reference gene primers. The table came from immunoSEQ multiplex PCR; TCRdb's copy has only in-frame clones and leaves some out. D and trimming were read from the DNA, whereas the V and J calls and clone size are those reported in that table. The table has 200,000 to 300,000 clones, roughly four fifths seen once. The data belong to a study of blood T cell repertoires in COVID-19. The wider study: The cDNA or gDNA used as material had been derived from T cells, B-cell-depleted T cells, or PBMCs.

Material for sequencing was peripheral blood. The clonotype was recovered from a woman of 80 years or more with COVID-19, enrolled during active disease.

The CDR3 loop reads CASSYAGANYNEQFF. CDR3 nucleotides: TGTGCCAGCAGTTACGCGGGGGCCAATTACAATGAGCAGTTCTTC. This rearrangement joins TRBV6-5 to TRBJ2-1; tentatively, D is TRBD2 (7 bases). The CDR3 consists of 15 residues. The germline V gene has CDR1 MNHEY and CDR2 SVGAGI. Trimming stripped 2 bases from V and 4 bases from J, with 12 bases between.